This TCR beta chain was found in a study of T cells in Graves' hyperthyroidism and ophthalmopathy. Study overall: Once the initial diagnosis was made, peripheral blood was obtained before any treatment.

The trim removed 5 bases at V and 4 bases at J, leaving 9 bases unmatched. This CDR3 spans 15 amino acids. CDR1 is SGHNT, CDR2 YYREEE, per germline (reference sequence). Newly diagnosed patients aged 18 to 65 had hyperthyroidism of under 2 months' duration. Only a few counts were recorded for this clonotype. From RNA transcripts, TCR beta CDR3 regions were amplified. A first-round RT-PCR of the TCR CDR3 used the HTBI primer set. TCRdb redid the calling of the multiplex PCR reads with MiXCR, one entry per CDR3 protein. The sample contains 550,000 to 800,000 distinct CDR3 sequences, about 17% of which appear only once.

This receptor was taken from a man younger than 35 with Graves' hyperthyroidism. The chain recombines TRBV5-4 with TRBJ2-1; TRBD2 aligns across 7 bases. Sequencing was done on a sample of blood. CDR3 amino acids: CASSSSGESYNEQFF. The DNA for the CDR3 is TGTGCCAGCAGTTCGAGCGGGGAATCTTACAATGAGCAGTTCTTC.